Listed below are T cell receptor beta chains from one sample, sequenced in a study of beta chain features in type 1 diabetes. This table comes from immunoSEQ multiplex PCR, and its TCRdb copy is limited to in-frame clones, with some not included. The table lists approximately 270,000 clones, around 15% of them singletons. Sequenced input: naive CD4+ T cells from blood. Receptors originate from a man aged 25 to 40 with type 1 diabetes. CDR3s include the opening cysteine and the closing phenylalanine or tryptophan. D genes are given only for firm matches. Some rows mark clone size as missing; the rest say once, few, many or name a class of expanded clone.

clone size	V gene	J gene	D gene	CDR3 protein	CDR3 DNA
few	TRBV29-1	TRBJ2-3	TRBD2	CSVTPPAGATDTQYF	TGCAGCGTTACCCCCCCAGCGGGAGCTACAGATACGCAGTATTTT
few	TRBV6-1	TRBJ1-5	-	CASSVNSNQPQHF	TGTGCCAGCAGTGTCAATAGCAATCAGCCCCAGCATTTT
-	TRBV7-2	TRBJ1-2	-	CASSLVLLPGYGYTF	TGTGCCAGCAGCTTAGTACTTTTGCCGGGGTATGGCTACACCTTC
-	TRBV28	TRBJ2-3	TRBD2	CASSLMGTSGEYFEYF	TGTGCCAGCAGTTTAATGGGGACTAGCGGAGAATACTTCGAGTATTTT
-	TRBV18	TRBJ1-1	TRBD1	CASSVDRGNTEAFF	TGTGCCAGCTCAGTTGACAGGGGGAACACTGAAGCTTTCTTT
-	TRBV2	TRBJ1-1	-	CASSEEVNTEAFF	TGTGCCAGCAGTGAGGAGGTGAACACTGAAGCTTTCTTT
-	TRBV7-9	TRBJ2-7	TRBD1	CASSFELPGDRAF	TGTGCCAGCAGCTTTGAGCTCCCCGGGGACAGGGCCTTC
-	TRBV27	TRBJ2-1	TRBD2	CASSLFITSGNEQFF	TGTGCCAGCAGTTTATTTATAACTAGCGGGAATGAGCAGTTCTTC
few	TRBV15	TRBJ2-3	TRBD2	CATSRDRGADTQYF	TGTGCCACCAGCAGAGATCGGGGGGCAGATACGCAGTATTTT
few	TRBV19	TRBJ2-4	TRBD1	CASTSRAGGNIQYF	TGTGCCAGTACCAGCCGGGCAGGGGGTAACATTCAGTACTTC
few	TRBV7-2	TRBJ1-5	TRBD1	CASSSQGDQPQHF	TGTGCCAGCAGCTCACAGGGGGATCAGCCCCAGCATTTT
-	TRBV13	TRBJ2-2	-	CASSPYTGELFF	TGTGCCAGCAGCCCCTACACCGGGGAGCTGTTTTTT
-	TRBV27	TRBJ1-5	-	CASTTNSNQPQHF	TGTGCCAGTACTACAAATAGCAATCAGCCCCAGCATTTT
-	TRBV28	TRBJ2-7	-	CASSTGTPSYEQYF	TGTGCCAGCAGCACCGGGACACCCTCCTACGAGCAGTACTTC
few	TRBV6-6	TRBJ2-4	-	CASSYQGAIQYF	TGTGCCAGCAGTTACCAGGGTGCCATTCAGTACTTC
-	TRBV19	TRBJ1-4	-	CASSIEGRELFF	TGTGCCAGTAGTATAGAGGGCAGAGAACTGTTTTTT
-	TRBV6-5	TRBJ2-5	-	CASSPGGGETQYF	TGTGCCAGCAGTCCGGGGGGCGGGGAGACCCAGTACTTC
-	TRBV28	TRBJ2-5	-	CASSEQPQETQYF	TGTGCCAGCAGTGAACAGCCGCAAGAGACCCAGTACTTC
-	TRBV28	TRBJ2-7	TRBD1	CASSSGQGPYEQYF	TGTGCCAGCAGTTCGGGACAGGGGCCCTACGAGCAGTACTTC